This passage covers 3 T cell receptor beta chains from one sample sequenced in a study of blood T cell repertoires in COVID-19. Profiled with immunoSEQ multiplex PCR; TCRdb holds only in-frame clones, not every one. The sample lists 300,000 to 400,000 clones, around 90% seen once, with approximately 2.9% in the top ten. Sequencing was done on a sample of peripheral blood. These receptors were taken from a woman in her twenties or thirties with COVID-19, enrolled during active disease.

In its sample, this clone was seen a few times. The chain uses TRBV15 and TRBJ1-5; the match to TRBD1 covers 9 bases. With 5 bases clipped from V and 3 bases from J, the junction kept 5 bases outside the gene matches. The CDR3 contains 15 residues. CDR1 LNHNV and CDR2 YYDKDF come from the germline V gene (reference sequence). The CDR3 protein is CATSGRTGVNQPQHF. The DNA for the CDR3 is TGTGCCACCAGCGGCCGGACAGGGGTCAATCAGCCCCAGCATTTT.

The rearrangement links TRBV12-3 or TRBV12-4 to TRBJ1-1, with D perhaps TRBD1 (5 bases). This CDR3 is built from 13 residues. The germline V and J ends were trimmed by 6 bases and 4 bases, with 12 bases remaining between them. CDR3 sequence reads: CASRPGGGTEAFF. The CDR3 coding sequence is TGTGCCAGCAGGCCCGGCGGGGGCACTGAAGCTTTCTTT.

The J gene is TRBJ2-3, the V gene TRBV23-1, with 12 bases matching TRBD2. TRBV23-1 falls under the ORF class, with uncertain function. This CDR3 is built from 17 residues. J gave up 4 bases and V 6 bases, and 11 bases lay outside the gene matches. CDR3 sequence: CASRRTSGTEEADTQYF. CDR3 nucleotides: TGCGCCAGCAGGCGGACTAGCGGGACGGAGGAGGCAGATACGCAGTATTTT.